The source of this T cell receptor (beta chain) is a study of Graves' ophthalmopathy and Graves' hyperthyroidism. Germline V lookup: CDR1 ENHRY, CDR2 SYGVKD. V shed 4 bases and J 3 bases; nucleotides not matched to a gene: 3. The CDR3 is 15 residues long. Amplified material comprised TCR beta CDR3 regions derived from RNA transcripts. RT-PCR with HTBI primers came first, then second-round multiplex PCR. TCRdb re-analysed the multiplex PCR reads in MiXCR, keeping a single row per CDR3 protein. The sample includes around 670,000 distinct CDR3 sequences, 40% of them seen just once. The sample taken for sequencing was peripheral blood. The V gene is TRBV10-3, the J gene TRBJ2-2, with TRBD1 matching 9 bases. The receptor comes from an adult man with Graves' ophthalmopathy. The DNA of the CDR3 is TGTGCCATCAGTGGGACAGGGGCGGACACCGGGGAGCTGTTTTTT. It is translated as CAISGTGADTGELFF.